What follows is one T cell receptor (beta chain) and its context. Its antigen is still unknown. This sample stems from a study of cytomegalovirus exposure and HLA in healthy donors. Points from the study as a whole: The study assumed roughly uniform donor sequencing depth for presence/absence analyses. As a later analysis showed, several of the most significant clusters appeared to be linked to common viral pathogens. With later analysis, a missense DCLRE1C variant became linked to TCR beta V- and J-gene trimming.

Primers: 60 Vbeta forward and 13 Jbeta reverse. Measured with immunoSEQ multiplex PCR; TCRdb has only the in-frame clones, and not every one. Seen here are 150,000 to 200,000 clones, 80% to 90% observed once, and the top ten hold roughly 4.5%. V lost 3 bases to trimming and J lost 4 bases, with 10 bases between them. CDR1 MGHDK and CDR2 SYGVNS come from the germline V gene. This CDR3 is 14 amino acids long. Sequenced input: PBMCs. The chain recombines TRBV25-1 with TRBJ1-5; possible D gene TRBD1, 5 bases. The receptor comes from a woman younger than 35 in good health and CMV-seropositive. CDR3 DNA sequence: TGTGCCAGCAGTGATCGCAGGGTGAATCAGCCCCAGCATTTT. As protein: CASSDRRVNQPQHF.